Shown below are 21 T cell receptor beta chains from a single sample sequenced in a study of metastatic and nonmetastatic thyroid tumors. TCRdb reassembled clones from the PCR reads with MiXCR. Here the sample spans approximately 19,000 clones, 34% being singletons. Among the patients, none had received any treatment before thyroid surgery. The specimen sequenced was tumor tissue. Every receptor here comes from a male donor with papillary thyroid cancer or a benign thyroid nodule (not recorded which). Some clones in this sample may be carry-over from other donors' samples.

This clone is medium-sized (0.01 to 0.1%) in the sample. The V call is TRBV28, the J call TRBJ2-3; 10 nucleotides line up with TRBD2. V was clipped by 4 bases and J by 4 bases; unmatched bases: 11. The CDR3 is made up of 17 amino acids. In germline, CDR1 is MDHEN, CDR2 SYDVKM. The DNA for the CDR3 is TGTGCCAGCAGTTCCCCCACTAGCGGGAAGGCCTCAGATACGCAGTATTTT. Translated: CASSSPTSGKASDTQYF.

This clone has more than one count but fewer than ten. The CDR3 DNA reads TGTGCCAGCAGCGACGACAGGGGAGTAGCTTTCTTT. This translates into CASSDDRGVAFF. This chain uses TRBV7-3 with TRBJ1-1; 8 bases agree with TRBD1. CDR1 is SGHTA, CDR2 FQGTGA, per germline. V shed 5 bases, J shed 10 bases, and the junction held 6 bases outside the gene matches. The CDR3 loop spans 12 amino acids.

This clone is medium-sized by share. The gene calls are TRBV29-1 and TRBJ1-1, with 7 positions matching TRBD1. After removal of 6 bases from V and 0 bases from J, the junction contained 7 bases not matched to a gene. The V gene's germline CDR1 is SQVTM and CDR2 ANQGSEA. The CDR3 spans 14 residues. CDR3 residues: CSVGTAKMNTEAFF. The CDR3 nucleotides read TGCAGCGTCGGGACAGCCAAGATGAACACTGAAGCTTTCTTT.

The chain joins TRBV20-1 to TRBJ2-1; TRBD2 aligns across 7 bases. Trimming removed 3 bases from V and 0 bases from J; junction bases left unmatched: 8. Germline V gene sequence: CDR1 DFQATT, CDR2 SNEGSKA (reference sequence). CDR3 length: 16 residues. The CDR3 spells CSARAWGGSSYNEQFF. The CDR3 DNA reads as TGCAGTGCTAGGGCCTGGGGAGGGAGCTCCTACAATGAGCAGTTCTTC.

Many counts were recorded for this clone. The rearrangement links TRBV28 to TRBJ2-1; the D is unclear. This CDR3 spans 15 amino acids. Trimming stripped 3 bases from V and 6 bases from J, with 15 bases between. Looked up from germline, CDR1 is MDHEN and CDR2 is SYDVKM. Here the CDR3 reads CASSFVRVRFNEQFF. The CDR3 DNA follows: TGTGCCAGCAGTTTCGTTAGGGTTCGATTCAATGAGCAGTTCTTC.

The chain recombines TRBV6-1 with TRBJ2-7; D possibly corresponds to TRBD1 (6 bases). Germline V gives CDR1 MNHNS, CDR2 SASEGT. Deletions cut 5 bases from V and 2 bases from J, with 13 bases between. This CDR3 is built from 14 residues. CDR3 protein: CASSRDITAYEQYF. The CDR3 DNA is TGTGCCAGCAGTCGGGACATAACAGCCTACGAGCAGTACTTC.

CDR3 DNA: TGTGCCAGCACGGGGAACACTGAAGCTTTCTTT. It encodes CASTGNTEAFF. The genes are TRBV6-1 and TRBJ1-1, with unresolved D. The CDR3 consists of 11 residues. Looked up from germline, CDR1 is MNHNS and CDR2 is SASEGT. V shed 7 bases and J shed 1 base, with 4 bases lying between them.

This clone was seen repeatedly, ten times or more. The gene calls are TRBV7-9 and TRBJ2-5; 10 bases fit TRBD1. Germline V gene sequence: CDR1 SEHNR, CDR2 FQNEAQ (reference sequence). After removal of 3 bases from V and 4 bases from J, the junction contained 2 bases not matched to a gene. The CDR3 length is 14 residues. CDR3 sequence (DNA): TGTGCCAGCAGCTTCGGGACAGGGGTAGAGACCCAGTACTTC. Its translation is CASSFGTGVETQYF.

V gene TRBV4-1 combines with J gene TRBJ2-7, with D possibly matching TRBD2 (6 bases). This CDR3 region has 17 residues. Germline V gene data show CDR1 as MGHRA and CDR2 as YSYEKL. V was cut by 1 base and J by 2 bases, with 18 bases left in between. The CDR3 bases are TGCGCCAGCAGCCAAGGGCCCGGGACTCGACACACCTACGAGCAGTACTTC. Amino acid sequence: CASSQGPGTRHTYEQYF.

This clone is categorized as medium-sized. V usage is TRBV6-1 and J usage is TRBJ2-3; 8 bases map to TRBD1. This CDR3 is 15 amino acids long. CDR1 MNHNS and CDR2 SASEGT come from the germline V gene. Trimming removed 6 bases from V and 4 bases from J; junction bases left unmatched: 9. CDR3 in DNA: TGTGCCAGCAGCCGGACAGGGTTTAGCGCAGATACGCAGTATTTT. The encoded protein is CASSRTGFSADTQYF.

This clone is termed medium-sized (0.01 to 0.1%). This chain uses TRBV11-2 with TRBJ2-1; no firm D call. The CDR3 length is 13 residues. V dropped 1 base and J dropped 3 bases, with 4 bases sitting between them. CDR1 is SGHAT and CDR2 is FQNNGV in the germline V gene. The CDR3 nucleotides read TGTGCCAGCAGCTTAGGCGGCTACAATGAGCAGTTCTTC. Residues: CASSLGGYNEQFF.

The table lists this clone with a few counts. This chain uses TRBV19 with TRBJ1-2; D gene unclear. V was clipped by 3 bases and J by 0 bases, with 5 bases between them. The V gene's germline CDR1 is LNHDA and CDR2 SQIVND (reference sequence). CDR3 length: 13 amino acids. The DNA of the CDR3 is TGTGCCAGTAGTATCGTGGCTAACTATGGCTACACCTTC. As protein: CASSIVANYGYTF. The complete variable domain, with remaining parts taken from reference TRBV19 and TRBJ1-2, reads DGGITQSPKYLFRKEGQNVTLSCEQNLNHDAMYWYRQDPGQGLRLIYYSQIVNDFQKGDIAEGYSVSREKKESFPLTVTSAQKNPTAFYLCASSIVANYGYTFGSGTRLTVV.

This chain connects TRBV27 to TRBJ2-3; D ambiguous. The germline V gene encodes CDR1 MNHEY and CDR2 SMNVEV (reference sequence). Between the trimmed V and J ends, which lost 10 bases and 0 bases, there was a span of 14 bases. The CDR3 loop spans 14 amino acids. The DNA for the CDR3 is TGTGCCATCCCCCCGGGCGGTAGCACAGATACGCAGTATTTT. It codes for CAIPPGGSTDTQYF.

The gene calls are TRBV20-1 and TRBJ2-5; 10 positions agree with TRBD2. Germline assignment: CDR1 DFQATT and CDR2 SNEGSKA (reference sequence). V lost 2 bases to trimming and J lost 6 bases; unmatched junction nucleotides: 9. The CDR3 covers 15 residues. CDR3 sequence: CSARPLAGAVKTQYF. For the CDR3, the DNA is TGCAGTGCTAGACCCCTAGCGGGAGCCGTGAAGACCCAGTACTTC.

The chain couples TRBV7-2 to TRBJ2-1, with D maybe TRBD2 (5 bases). V was clipped by 0 bases and J by 2 bases, with 8 bases between them. In germline, CDR1 is SGHTA, CDR2 FQGNSA. CDR3 length equals 15 residues. The CDR3 coding sequence is TGTGCCAGCAGCTTAGCAGGGAGCCCCTACAATGAGCAGTTCTTC. This codes for CASSLAGSPYNEQFF. Variable domain in full (rest from reference TRBV7-2 and TRBJ2-1): GAGVSQSPSNKVTEKGKDVELRCDPISGHTALYWYRQSLGQGLEFLIYFQGNSAPDKSGLPSDRFSAERTGGSVSTLTIQRTQQEDSAVYLCASSLAGSPYNEQFFGPGTRLTVL.

By share, this clone ranks as medium-sized (0.01 to 0.1%). The chain couples TRBV5-4 to TRBJ2-1; D is ambiguous. Trimming removed 4 bases from V and 0 bases from J, with 17 bases in between. The CDR3 is 17 residues long. Looked up from germline, CDR1 is SGHNT and CDR2 is YYREEE (reference sequence). The CDR3 DNA follows: TGTGCCAGCAGCGACATTGAGGTTACCAGCTCCTACAATGAGCAGTTCTTC. As protein: CASSDIEVTSSYNEQFF. The entire variable domain, with the rest obtained from reference TRBV5-4 and TRBJ2-1, is as follows: ETGVTQSPTHLIKTRGQQVTLRCSSQSGHNTVSWYQQALGQGPQFIFQYYREEENGRGNFPPRFSGLQFPNYSSELNVNALELDDSALYLCASSDIEVTSSYNEQFFGPGTRLTVL.

The V call is TRBV2, the J call TRBJ1-1; D is unresolved. Germline CDR1 and CDR2: SNHLY and FYNNEI. V lost 6 bases, J lost 1 base, and 9 bases lay in between. CDR3 length: 13 amino acids. CDR3 sequence reads: CASRGSQNTEAFF. CDR3 sequence (DNA): TGTGCCAGCAGGGGCAGTCAGAACACTGAAGCTTTCTTT.

This clone was observed at least ten times. This chain connects TRBV10-3 to TRBJ2-1; TRBD1 agrees at 12 bases. The germline CDR1 and CDR2 sequences are ENHRY and SYGVKD. CDR3 length: 13 residues. With 9 bases clipped from V and 6 bases from J, the junction kept 3 bases outside the gene matches. The CDR3 region has the DNA TGTGCCATTCCGGGACAGGGGGCCAATGAGCAGTTCTTC. This gives the protein CAIPGQGANEQFF.

This chain connects TRBV20-1 to TRBJ2-1; the D gene is possibly TRBD2 (7 bases). This CDR3 comprises 15 residues. V lost 6 bases and J 9 bases, leaving 24 bases between the germline ends. CDR1 is DFQATT, CDR2 SNEGSKA, per germline (reference sequence). The CDR3 nucleotides read TGCAGTGCGAGTCGAGGGGGGGCCTATCAAGGTGAGCAGTTCTTC. It codes for CSASRGGAYQGEQFF.

This clone is categorized as medium-sized. CDR3 in amino acids: CASSVKGTDTQYF. CDR3 bases: TGTGCCAGCAGCGTGAAGGGCACAGATACGCAGTATTTT. This rearrangement joins TRBV13 to TRBJ2-3; D gene ambiguous. Trimming removed 5 bases at V and 1 base at J, with 7 bases between. Germline V gene lookup returns CDR1 PRHDT and CDR2 FYEKMQ (reference sequence). This CDR3 contains 13 residues.

The V call is TRBV20-1, the J call TRBJ2-7, with a weak D call TRBD2 (5 bases). V was clipped by 5 bases and J by 0 bases, with 14 bases between them. The CDR3 consists of 14 residues. Germline CDR1 reads DFQATT; CDR2 reads SNEGSKA (reference sequence). Written as DNA, the CDR3 is TGCAGTGCTCCTACTAGTGGGATCTCCTACGAGCAGTACTTC. Its protein is CSAPTSGISYEQYF.